The 14 T cell receptor beta chains below all came from one sample that was sequenced in a study of regulatory T cells in long-lasting Graves disease (dated by TCRdb to the early 2020s). The time point label here, explained by the study, means: persistent/refractory GD, antithyroid drugs over 5 years with positive TRAb. For both TCR sequencing and RNA sequencing, RNA was extracted from PBMCs in TRIzol. Libraries were prepared through multiplex PCR. Instrument used: Illumina HiSeq 4000. CDR3 regions were amplified by Arm-PCR with iRepertoire HTBI primers to construct TCR beta libraries. The public sequencing data were trimmed at Q25 with fastp and processed into clonotypes with MiXCR by TCRdb, which kept only in-frame beta chains. Each record represents a unique CDR3 protein, reported with the most common genes and DNA among its rows. The sample data list about 470,000 distinct CDR3 sequences, and 20% to 25% of these were observed just once. Of the sample, 7.1% is held by the ten largest clones.

This specimen was peripheral blood mononuclear cells (PBMCs), taken when the disease was refractory, from a patient treated with antithyroid drugs. Every receptor here comes from a female donor with Graves disease.

About this clonotype itself: This may be a read error, as it is one base from a much larger clone. The CDR3 loop is CANTGQSNTEAFF. The CDR3, as DNA: TGTGCCAACACCGGACAGTCAAACACTGAAGCTTTCTTT. The rearrangement joins TRBV2 to TRBJ1-1; TRBD1 is a possible D gene (6 bases). Trimming shortened V by 10 bases and J by 2 bases, and 14 bases separated the two germline ends. The CDR3 loop spans 13 amino acids. Per germline, CDR1 SNHLY and CDR2 FYNNEI.

This clonotype has a handful of counts. This chain links TRBV5-1 with TRBJ1-1; perhaps TRBD1 as D (5 bases). V gave up 6 bases and J gave up 1 base, with 10 bases separating them. There are 13 residues in the CDR3. The V gene's germline CDR1 is SGHRS and CDR2 YFSETQ. The CDR3 bases are TGCGCCAGCATAGGGGACTGGAACACTGAAGCTTTCTTT. Its translation is CASIGDWNTEAFF.

At least ten counts were recorded for this clonotype. The chain uses TRBV9 and TRBJ2-5; TRBD2 matches at 8 bases. The V and J ends lost 1 base and 0 bases, in that order; junction bases with no gene match: 5. Germline V gives CDR1 SGDLS, CDR2 YYNGEE. The CDR3 runs to 16 residues. CDR3 sequence reads: CASSVTSGGDQETQYF. CDR3 DNA: TGTGCCAGCAGCGTAACCAGCGGGGGAGACCAAGAGACCCAGTACTTC.

The rearrangement links TRBV6-1 to TRBJ2-5; D may be TRBD2 (5 bases). This CDR3 comprises 13 residues. CDR1 MNHNS and CDR2 SASEGT come from the germline V gene. V was pared by 6 bases and J by 4 bases, with 12 bases between. CDR3 bases: TGTGCCAGCAGCCGAGCTGAGGGAGAGACCCAGTACTTC. Translating gives CASSRAEGETQYF.

This clonotype showed up just a few times. The chain joins TRBV24-1 to TRBJ1-5; possible D gene TRBD1, 6 bases. V was clipped by 4 bases and J by 3 bases, with 15 bases between them. The CDR3 is 16 residues long. The germline V gene has CDR1 KGHDR and CDR2 SFDVKD. The CDR3 here is CATSDPKDSSNQPQHF. CDR3 nucleotides: TGTGCCACCAGTGACCCAAAGGACAGCTCCAATCAGCCCCAGCATTTT.

The sample holds many counts of this clonotype. This chain uses TRBV13 with TRBJ1-1; D uncertain. V shed 5 bases and J shed 11 bases, with 15 bases lying between them. Germline V lookup: CDR1 PRHDT, CDR2 FYEKMQ (reference sequence). The length of the CDR3 is 12 residues. DNA for the CDR3: TGTGCCAGCAGCAACGAAGGTGTACAGGCTTTCTTT. Protein sequence: CASSNEGVQAFF.

This clonotype was found a few times. This chain uses TRBV2 with TRBJ2-1; 9 positions match TRBD1. The CDR3 extends over 14 amino acids. Germline lookup yields CDR1 SNHLY and CDR2 FYNNEI. J lost 12 bases, V lost 1 base, and 7 bases had no gene match. The CDR3 DNA is TGTGCCAGCAGTGAAGTTGGGGGGACAGGGCGGCAGTTCTTC. Protein product: CASSEVGGTGRQFF.

This clonotype occurred a few times. The V call is TRBV30, the J call TRBJ1-1; a weak D match, TRBD1 (6 bases). This CDR3 is 13 amino acids long. Germline loops: CDR1 GTSNPN, CDR2 SVGIG (reference sequence). V was trimmed by 2 bases and J by 7 bases, leaving 14 bases between them. CDR3 loop: CAWSWNREGEAFF. CDR3 sequence (DNA): TGTGCCTGGAGTTGGAACAGGGAGGGTGAAGCTTTCTTT.

This clonotype was picked up many times. The chain links TRBV6-1 to TRBJ1-2, with 11 bases identical to TRBD1. Losses at the gene ends were 6 bases for V and 5 bases for J; bases not matched to a gene: 2. The germline CDR1 and CDR2 sequences are MNHNS and SASEGT. The length of the CDR3 is 13 residues. Here the CDR3 DNA reads TGTGCCAGCAGCAGGGACAGGGGGTATGGCTACACCTTC. Protein sequence: CASSRDRGYGYTF.

In its sample, this clonotype was seen once. This rearrangement joins TRBV4-3 to TRBJ2-5; 7 bases line up with TRBD2. This CDR3 contains 16 residues. The J segment lost 5 bases and the V segment lost 2 bases, leaving 11 bases of the junction unmatched. Germline V gene data show CDR1 as LGHNA and CDR2 as YSLEER. The CDR3 spells CASSQSSGGFGETQYF. CDR3 coding DNA: TGCGCCAGCAGCCAATCTTCGGGAGGATTCGGGGAGACCCAGTACTTC.

V is TRBV28 and J is TRBJ1-5; tentatively, D is TRBD1 (5 bases). The V end was cut by 0 bases, the J end by 6 bases, with 15 bases between. CDR3 length equals 16 residues. Germline assignment: CDR1 MDHEN and CDR2 SYDVKM. The CDR3 region is CASSLWSLRGIQPQHF. The CDR3 DNA sequence: TGTGCCAGCAGTTTATGGAGTTTAAGGGGTATTCAGCCCCAGCATTTT.

This clonotype was observed at least ten times. CDR3 sequence reads: CASSAVGGPQETQYF. The CDR3 DNA reads TGTGCCAGCAGCGCTGTGGGGGGCCCCCAAGAGACCCAGTACTTC. This chain links TRBV7-3 with TRBJ2-5; D may correspond to TRBD1 or TRBD2 (6 bases each). This CDR3 is built from 15 residues. Germline V CDR1 and CDR2: SGHTA, FQGTGA. The V end lost 5 bases, the J end lost 1 base, and 14 bases lay between the germline ends.

In this sample, this clonotype turned up a few times. The V and J genes are TRBV28 and TRBJ2-2, with D possibly TRBD1 on 5 matching bases. Trimming took 4 bases from V and 1 from J, leaving 13 bases between them. The CDR3 loop spans 16 amino acids. In germline, CDR1 is MDHEN, CDR2 SYDVKM. CDR3 in amino acids: CASSYPGIQNTGELFF. The DNA of the CDR3 is TGTGCCAGCAGTTACCCAGGGATACAGAACACCGGGGAGCTGTTTTTT.

This clonotype was seen repeatedly, ten times or more. The chain couples TRBV20-1 to TRBJ1-6; the D is unclear. Germline V CDR1 and CDR2: DFQATT, SNEGSKA (reference sequence). V lost 0 bases and J lost 7, with 7 bases in between. The CDR3 consists of 13 residues. In DNA, the CDR3 is TGCAGTGCTAGAGAGGGGATAAATTCACCCCTCCACTTT. It encodes CSAREGINSPLHF.